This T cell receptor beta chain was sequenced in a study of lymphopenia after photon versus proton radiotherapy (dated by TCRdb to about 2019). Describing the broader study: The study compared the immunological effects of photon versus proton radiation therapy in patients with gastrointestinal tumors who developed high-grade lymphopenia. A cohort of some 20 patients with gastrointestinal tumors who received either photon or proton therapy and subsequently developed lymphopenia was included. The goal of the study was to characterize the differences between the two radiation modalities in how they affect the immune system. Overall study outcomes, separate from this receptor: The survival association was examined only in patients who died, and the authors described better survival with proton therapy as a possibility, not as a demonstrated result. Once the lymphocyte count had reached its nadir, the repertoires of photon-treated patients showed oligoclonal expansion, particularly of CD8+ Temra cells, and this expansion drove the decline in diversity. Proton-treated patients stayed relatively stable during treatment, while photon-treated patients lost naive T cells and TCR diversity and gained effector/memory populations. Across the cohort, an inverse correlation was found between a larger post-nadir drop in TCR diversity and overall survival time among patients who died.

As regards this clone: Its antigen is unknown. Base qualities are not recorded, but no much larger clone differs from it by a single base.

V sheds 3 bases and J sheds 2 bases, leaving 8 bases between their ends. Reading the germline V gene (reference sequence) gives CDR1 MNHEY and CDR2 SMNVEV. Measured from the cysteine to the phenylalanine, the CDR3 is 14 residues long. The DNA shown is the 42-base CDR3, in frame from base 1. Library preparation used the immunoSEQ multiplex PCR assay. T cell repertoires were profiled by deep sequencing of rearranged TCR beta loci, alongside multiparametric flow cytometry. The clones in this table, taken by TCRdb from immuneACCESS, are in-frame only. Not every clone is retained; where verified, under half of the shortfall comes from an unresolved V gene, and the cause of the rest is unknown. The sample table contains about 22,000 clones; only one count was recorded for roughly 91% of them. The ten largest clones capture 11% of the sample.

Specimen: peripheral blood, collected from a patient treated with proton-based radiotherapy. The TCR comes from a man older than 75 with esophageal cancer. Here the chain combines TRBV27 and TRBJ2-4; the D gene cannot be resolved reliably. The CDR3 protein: CASSLGTTKNIQYF. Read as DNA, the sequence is TGTGCCAGCAGTTTGGGTACGACCAAAAACATTCAGTACTTC.